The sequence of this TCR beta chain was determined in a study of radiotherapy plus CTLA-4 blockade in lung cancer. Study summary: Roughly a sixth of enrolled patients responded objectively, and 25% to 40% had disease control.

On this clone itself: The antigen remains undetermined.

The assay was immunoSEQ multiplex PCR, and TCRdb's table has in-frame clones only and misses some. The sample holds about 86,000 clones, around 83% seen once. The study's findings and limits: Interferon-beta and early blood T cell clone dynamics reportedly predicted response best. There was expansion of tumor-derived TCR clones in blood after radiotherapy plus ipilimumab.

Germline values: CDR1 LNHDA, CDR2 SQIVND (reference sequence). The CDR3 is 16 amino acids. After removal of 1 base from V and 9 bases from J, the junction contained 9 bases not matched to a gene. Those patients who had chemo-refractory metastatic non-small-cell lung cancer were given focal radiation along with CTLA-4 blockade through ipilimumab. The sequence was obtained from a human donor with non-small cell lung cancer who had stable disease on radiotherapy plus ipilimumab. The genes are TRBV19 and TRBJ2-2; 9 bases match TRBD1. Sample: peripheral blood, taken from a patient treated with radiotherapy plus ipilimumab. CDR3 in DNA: TGTGCCAGTAGTATAGGGGGACAGGGTAGGGGCCGGGAGCTGTTTTTT. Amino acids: CASSIGGQGRGRELFF.